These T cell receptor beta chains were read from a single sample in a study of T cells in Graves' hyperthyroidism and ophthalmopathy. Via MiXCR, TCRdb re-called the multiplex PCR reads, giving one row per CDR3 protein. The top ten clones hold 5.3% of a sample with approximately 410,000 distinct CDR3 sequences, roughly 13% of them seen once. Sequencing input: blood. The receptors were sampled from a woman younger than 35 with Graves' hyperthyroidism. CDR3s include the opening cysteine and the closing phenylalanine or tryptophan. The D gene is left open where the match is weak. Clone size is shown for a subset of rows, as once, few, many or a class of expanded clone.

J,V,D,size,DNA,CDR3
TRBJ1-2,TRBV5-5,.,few,TGTGCCAGCAGATACCCTGGACAGCTGAACTATGGCTACACCTTC,CASRYPGQLNYGYTF
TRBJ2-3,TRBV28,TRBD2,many,TGTGCCAGCAGAACCCCGGGACTAGCTAATACGCAGTATTTT,CASRTPGLANTQYF
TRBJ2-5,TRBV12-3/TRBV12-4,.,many,TGTGCCAGCACCCTTACGGTGATAGGGGGAGAGACCCAGTACTTC,CASTLTVIGGETQYF
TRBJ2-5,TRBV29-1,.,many,TGCAGCGTTGCCCCAATGGCTAGCCAAGAGACCCAGTACTTC,CSVAPMASQETQYF
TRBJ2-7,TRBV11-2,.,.,TGTGCCAGCAGCTTAGGGGTCGGGACCTACGAGCAGTACTTC,CASSLGVGTYEQYF
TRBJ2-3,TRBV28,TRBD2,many,TGTGCCAGCAGTTTAGGAAGACTAGCGATAACAGATACGCAGTATTTT,CASSLGRLAITDTQYF
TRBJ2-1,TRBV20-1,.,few,TGCAGTGCTAGAGATCAGCGTTCGGGGTATCATGAGCAGTTCTTC,CSARDQRSGYHEQFF
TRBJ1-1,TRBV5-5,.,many,TGTGCCAGCAGCTGGGCGGCAGGGGACCCTGCTGAAGCTTTCTTT,CASSWAAGDPAEAFF
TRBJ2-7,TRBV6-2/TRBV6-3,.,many,TGTGCCAGCAGTTACTCGGACACCTACGAGCAGTACTTC,CASSYSDTYEQYF
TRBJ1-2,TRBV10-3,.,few,TGTGCCATCGGGACCCCCTGGGGGAATGGCTACACCTTC,CAIGTPWGNGYTF
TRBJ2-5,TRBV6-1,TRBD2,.,TGTGCCAGCAGTTATTCCAGGGGACTAGCGAGAGAGACCCAGTACTTC,CASSYSRGLARETQYF
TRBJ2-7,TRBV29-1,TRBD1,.,TGCAGCGTTGATGTGACAGGGGCCTACGAGCAGTACTTC,CSVDVTGAYEQYF
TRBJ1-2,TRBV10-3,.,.,TGTGCCATCAGTGGTTCAGGGGAAAAGGGTGGCTACACCTTC,CAISGSGEKGGYTF
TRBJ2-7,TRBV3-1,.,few,TGTGCCAGCAGGCACGGGGGGCGGAACTCCTACGAGCAGTACTTC,CASRHGGRNSYEQYF
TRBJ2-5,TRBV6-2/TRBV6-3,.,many,TGTGCCAGCAGTCCCCAAAAGACCCAGTACTTC,CASSPQKTQYF
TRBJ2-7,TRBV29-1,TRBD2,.,TGCAGCGCCGGGGGGGGTTTCCTCGAGCAGTACTTC,CSAGGGFLEQYF
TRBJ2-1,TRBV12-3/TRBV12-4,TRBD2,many,TGTGCCAGCAGTTTGCGGGGGGCGAGCTCCTACAATGAGCAGTTCTTC,CASSLRGASSYNEQFF
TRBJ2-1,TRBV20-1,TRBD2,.,TGCAGTGCTAGAGATCTCGGGACTAGCGGGGGGGGGGACTACAATGAGCAGTTCTTC,CSARDLGTSGGGDYNEQFF